This T cell receptor (beta chain) comes out of a study of blood T cells in healthy people across ages (dated by TCRdb to about 2015). Looking at the study overall: In model experiments, template switching captured roughly one uniquely barcoded TCR beta cDNA molecule for every two T cells. For two donors (one aged 18 to 29 and one aged 80 or older), the study analyzed two additional independent replicas of 1 million unique cDNA reads from the same blood draw. The donors were split into four age groups: young (average around 15 years), middle-aged (more than 35), aged (roughly 60) and long-lived (approximately 80). The study measured age-related changes in TCR beta repertoire diversity using deep sequencing normalized with unique cDNA molecular identifiers. To avoid experimental bias, donors of different ages were randomly spread across the sequencing lanes. What the research found in general, with its limitations: Donor CMV infection status was unknown, potentially confounding age-related changes in expanded clonotypes. Bulk unsorted PBMC profiling prevented conclusive comparison of naive and antigen-experienced compartments. Observed TCR beta diversity per million T cells fell roughly linearly with age, and a significant reduction was already apparent by age around 36. There was a strong correlation between observed TCR beta diversity and the percentage of naive T cells measured by flow cytometry. Compared with the aged group, the long-lived group had more naive CD4+ T cells, fewer expanded clones and increased TCR diversity, a pattern suggesting age selection. Total diversity estimates from one million sequenced T cells were considered lower bounds and underestimates.

Libraries were made using 5' RACE. Sequencing was performed on an Illumina HiSeq 2500. A second roughly 6 to 12 cycle PCR used a sample-barcoded 5' primer and a J-beta primer mix. A unique molecular identifier was introduced onto each TCR beta cDNA molecule by a template-switch 5' adaptor carrying 12 random nucleotides. Each sample yielded at least 2.5 million CDR3-containing paired-end reads. All of the RNA was converted into first-strand cDNA using the Mint cDNA synthesis kit, with a TRBC-specific oligonucleotide serving as the primer. All cDNA was treated with uracil-DNA glycosylase and then went through a first 18-cycle PCR with the universal primers M1SS and BC2_uni_R. The original pipeline was this. For normalization, 1 million high-quality reads were randomly selected from each sample, with every read carrying a distinct molecular identifier. Reads with shared molecular identifiers were discarded instead of being binned into consensus sequences. MiTCR, with a Q25 quality threshold and the strictest error-elimination algorithm, was used for CDR3 identification, clonotype clustering and error correction. A nonparametric unseen species model using Euler transformation provided a lower-bound estimate of total TCR beta diversity. TCRdb reworked the public reads: Q25 trimming with fastp, MiXCR clone assembly, productive beta chains retained. CDR3 protein sequences are deduplicated, and each keeps its most common genes and DNA. V and J calls and clone size were set by TCRdb, not the authors. The sample contains about 1.6 million distinct CDR3 sequences, roughly 30% of them found a single time. Around 11% of the sample goes to the ten largest clones.

In regard to this clonotype: Its specific antigen is unknown. Base qualities are not at hand, and no much larger clone is one base apart.

Systemically healthy Caucasian individuals from Russia, approximately 39 in total and aged about 6 to 90 years, were included as donors. Roughly 10 milliliters of peripheral blood were drawn from each donor into EDTA-treated Vacutainer tubes. PBMCs were isolated by Ficoll-Paque density-gradient centrifugation, with at least 6.5 million obtained per sample. Trizol reagent was used to extract total RNA from PBMCs, with at least 5 micrograms per sample. For every donor, flow cytometry on a PBMC aliquot measured the percentage of naive CD45RAhigh/CD27high T cells. From cysteine to phenylalanine, the CDR3 is 14 amino acids long. Here the CDR3 DNA is all that survives: 42 bases in frame from base 1. As encoded in the germline V gene, CDR1 is SGHTA while CDR2 is FQGNSA.

This clonotype was obtained from a young woman in good health. In this chain, TRBV7-2 is recombined with TRBJ2-5, and the D gene may be TRBD2, 5 bases matching. The J call may be wrong; the DNA end is better matched by TRBJ2-1. Input material: blood. Read as DNA, the sequence is TGTGCCAGCAGCTTAGGTTTCGCCGGGGAGACCCAGTTCTTC. Its coded protein is CASSLGFAGETQFF.